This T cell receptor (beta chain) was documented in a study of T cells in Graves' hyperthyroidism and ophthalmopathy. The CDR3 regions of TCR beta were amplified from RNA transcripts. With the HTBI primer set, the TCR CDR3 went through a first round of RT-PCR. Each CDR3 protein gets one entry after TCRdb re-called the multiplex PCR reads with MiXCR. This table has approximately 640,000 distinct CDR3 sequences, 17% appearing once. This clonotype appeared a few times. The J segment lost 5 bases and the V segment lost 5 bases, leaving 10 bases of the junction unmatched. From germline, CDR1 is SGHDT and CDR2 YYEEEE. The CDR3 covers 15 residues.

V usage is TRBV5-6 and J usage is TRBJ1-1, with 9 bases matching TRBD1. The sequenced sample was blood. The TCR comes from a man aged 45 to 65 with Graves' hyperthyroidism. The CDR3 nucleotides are TGTGCCAGCAGTATGACCGGGACAGGGTGGACTGAAGCTTTCTTT. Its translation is CASSMTGTGWTEAFF.